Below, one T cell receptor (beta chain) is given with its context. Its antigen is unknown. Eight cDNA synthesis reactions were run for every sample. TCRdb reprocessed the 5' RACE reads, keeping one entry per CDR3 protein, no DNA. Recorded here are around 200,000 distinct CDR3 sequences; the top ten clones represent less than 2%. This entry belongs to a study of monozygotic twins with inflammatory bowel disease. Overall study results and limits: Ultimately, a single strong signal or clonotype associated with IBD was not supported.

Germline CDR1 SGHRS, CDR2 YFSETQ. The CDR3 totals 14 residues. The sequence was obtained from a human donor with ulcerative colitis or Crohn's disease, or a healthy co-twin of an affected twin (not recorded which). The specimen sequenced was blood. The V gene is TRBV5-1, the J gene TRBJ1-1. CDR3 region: CASSKRPANTEAFF.